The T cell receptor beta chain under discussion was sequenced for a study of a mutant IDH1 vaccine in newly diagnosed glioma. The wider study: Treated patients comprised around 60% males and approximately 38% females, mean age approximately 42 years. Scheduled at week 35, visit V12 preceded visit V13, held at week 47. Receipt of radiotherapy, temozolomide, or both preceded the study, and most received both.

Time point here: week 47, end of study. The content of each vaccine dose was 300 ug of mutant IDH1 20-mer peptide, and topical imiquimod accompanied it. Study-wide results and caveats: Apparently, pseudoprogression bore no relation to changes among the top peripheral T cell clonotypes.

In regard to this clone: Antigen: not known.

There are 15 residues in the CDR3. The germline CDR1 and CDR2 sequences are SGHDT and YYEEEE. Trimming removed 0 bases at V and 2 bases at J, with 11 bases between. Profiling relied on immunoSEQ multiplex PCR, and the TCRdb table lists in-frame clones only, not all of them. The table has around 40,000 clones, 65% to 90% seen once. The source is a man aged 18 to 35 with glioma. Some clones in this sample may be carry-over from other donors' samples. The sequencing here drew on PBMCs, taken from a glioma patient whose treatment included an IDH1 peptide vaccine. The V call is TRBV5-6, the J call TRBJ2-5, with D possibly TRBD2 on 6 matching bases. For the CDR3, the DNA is TGTGCCAGCAGCTTGGTAGGGCTAGCGCAAGAGACCCAGTACTTC. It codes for CASSLVGLAQETQYF.